This TCR beta chain was sequenced for a study of tumor and adjacent non-tumor tissue in lung cancer. Study-level information: Patients were aged roughly 30 to 76, fewer than twelve men and roughly five women, stage I to III.

Study observations and caveats: In normal lung, the top 100 clones were significantly more dominant than in tumor.

This clonotype appeared a single time. As yet, its antigen is unknown. A much more abundant neighbour one base away suggests this may be a read error. No cell sorting was done before RNA was extracted from the tissue. Distant lung tissue was collected more than 3 cm away from the tumor edge. The CDR3 sequence is 15 residues long. The germline gives CDR1 DFQATT, CDR2 SNEGSKA (reference sequence). The V segment lost 2 bases and the J segment 7 bases; nucleotides outside the gene matches: 11. A modified ARM-PCR protocol with three rounds of nested PCR amplified TCRbeta. TCRdb used MiXCR to reprocess the multiplex PCR reads, holding one entry per CDR3 protein. The sample records tens of thousands of distinct CDR3 sequences, roughly 70% being singletons.

The specimen was distant non-tumor lung tissue. This clonotype was obtained from a woman in her forties or fifties with non-small cell lung cancer. J is TRBJ2-1 and V is TRBV20-1; 7 bases match TRBD2. The CDR3 spells CSARNLTGGGNEQFF. CDR3 in DNA: TGCAGTGCTAGAAATCTCACGGGAGGTGGAAATGAGCAGTTCTTC.